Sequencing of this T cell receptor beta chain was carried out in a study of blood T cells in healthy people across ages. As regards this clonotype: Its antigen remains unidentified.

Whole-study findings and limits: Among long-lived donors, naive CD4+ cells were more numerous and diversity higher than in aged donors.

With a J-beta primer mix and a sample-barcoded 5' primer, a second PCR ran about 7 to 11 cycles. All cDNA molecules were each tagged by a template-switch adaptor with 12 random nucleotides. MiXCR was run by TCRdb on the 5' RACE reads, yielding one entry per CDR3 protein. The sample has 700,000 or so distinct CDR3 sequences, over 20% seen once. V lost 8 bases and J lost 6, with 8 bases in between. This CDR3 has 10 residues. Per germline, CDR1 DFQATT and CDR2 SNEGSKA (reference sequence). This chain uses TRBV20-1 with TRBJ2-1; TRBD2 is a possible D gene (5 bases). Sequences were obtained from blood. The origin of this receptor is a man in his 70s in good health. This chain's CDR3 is CSLLGNEQFF. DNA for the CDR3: TGCAGTCTACTAGGCAATGAGCAGTTCTTC.